The 20 T cell receptor beta chains given below trace back to one sample, sequenced in a study of T-cell memory formation after mild COVID-19. TCRdb reanalysed the 5' RACE reads using MiXCR and keeps one entry per CDR3 protein. This table holds about 140,000 distinct CDR3 sequences, about 14% found once. The source material was PBMCs or a T cell subset sorted from them (not recorded which). Receptors were obtained from an adult woman who had mild COVID-19 (a few samples of this study predate the infection). Cell type and time point are not known.

The V gene is TRBV13, the J gene TRBJ2-1; tentatively, D is TRBD1 (6 bases). CDR1 is PRHDT, CDR2 FYEKMQ, per germline (reference sequence). The CDR3 spans 17 residues. V lost 5 bases, J lost 4 bases, and 21 bases lay in between. This chain's CDR3 is CASSGPQGPPTYNEQFF. The CDR3 DNA is TGTGCCAGCAGCGGCCCCCAGGGGCCGCCTACGTACAATGAGCAGTTCTTC. The full variable domain, its missing parts supplied by reference TRBV13 and TRBJ2-1, is AAGVIQSPRHLIKEKRETATLKCYPIPRHDTVYWYQQGPGQDPQFLISFYEKMQSDKGSIPDRFSAQQFSDYHSELNMSSLELGDSALYFCASSGPQGPPTYNEQFFGPGTRLTVL.

In its sample, this clonotype was seen a few times. The J gene is TRBJ2-7, the V gene TRBV5-6; 8 bases match TRBD1. The V gene end was trimmed by 3 bases and the J gene end by 2 bases; junction bases not matched to a gene: 1. Looked up from germline, CDR1 is SGHDT and CDR2 is YYEEEE. The CDR3 consists of 13 residues. The CDR3 reads CASSWDRTYEQYF. The CDR3, as DNA: TGTGCCAGCAGCTGGGACAGGACCTACGAGCAGTACTTC.

This chain joins TRBV20-1 and TRBJ2-5; D is uncertain. The V and J ends lost 3 bases and 2 bases respectively, with 16 bases between them. The germline V gene has CDR1 DFQATT and CDR2 SNEGSKA (reference sequence). The CDR3 loop spans 15 amino acids. The CDR3 DNA is TGCAGTGCTAGGGGTCGCGCGGTAGGACAAGAGACCCAGTACTTC. This codes for CSARGRAVGQETQYF.

This clonotype came up a few times. V usage is TRBV12-3 or TRBV12-4 and J usage is TRBJ2-3; the D is unclear. The CDR3 runs 16 residues. Trimming stripped 3 bases from V and 2 bases from J, with 15 bases between. CDR3 amino acids: CASSLAHPTLTDTQYF. DNA of the CDR3: TGTGCCAGCAGTTTGGCACACCCAACCCTCACAGATACGCAGTATTTT.

V and J are TRBV12-3 or TRBV12-4 and TRBJ2-5; 7 nucleotides align to TRBD1. J lost 5 bases, V lost 6 bases, and 12 bases had no gene match. The CDR3 sequence is 15 residues long. Written as DNA, the CDR3 is TGTGCCAGCAGCTTAACGAGACAGGGTACGGAGACCCAGTACTTC. Translation: CASSLTRQGTETQYF.

This rearrangement joins TRBV12-3 or TRBV12-4 to TRBJ1-2, with D possibly TRBD1 on 6 matching bases. V lost 5 bases and J lost 4, with 11 bases in between. The CDR3 contains 13 residues. CDR3 loop: CASSQGSSYGYTF. The CDR3, as DNA: TGTGCCAGCAGTCAGGGGAGTTCCTATGGCTACACCTTC.

This clonotype was counted a few times. V is TRBV5-6 and J is TRBJ2-1; D may match TRBD1 or TRBD2 (5 bases each). Trimming took 4 bases from V and 0 from J, leaving 8 bases between them. This CDR3 spans 14 amino acids. From germline, CDR1 is SGHDT and CDR2 YYEEEE. The CDR3 sequence is CASSGDRSYNEQFF. CDR3 DNA: TGTGCCAGCAGCGGGGACCGCTCCTACAATGAGCAGTTCTTC. The whole variable domain, remainder taken from reference TRBV5-6 and TRBJ2-1, is DAGVTQSPTHLIKTRGQQVTLRCSPKSGHDTVSWYQQALGQGPQFIFQYYEEEERQRGNFPDRFSGHQFPNYSSELNVNALLLGDSALYLCASSGDRSYNEQFFGPGTRLTVL.

A few counts support this clonotype. This chain uses TRBV29-1 with TRBJ2-3; TRBD1 is a possible D gene (6 bases). The germline gives CDR1 SQVTM, CDR2 ANQGSEA. The length of the CDR3 is 12 residues. The V and J ends lost 8 bases and 2 bases respectively, with 11 bases between them. The CDR3 is CSSQGPTDTQYF. The DNA for the CDR3 is TGCAGCTCTCAGGGGCCCACAGATACGCAGTATTTT.

The sample holds a few counts of this clonotype. The chain combines TRBV5-1 with TRBJ2-2; TRBD2 matches at 13 bases. This CDR3 region has 19 residues. Germline loops: CDR1 SGHRS, CDR2 YFSETQ. V shed 4 bases, J shed 7 bases, and the junction held 16 bases outside the gene matches. CDR3 region: CASSRLGLAGALPGGELFF. DNA for the CDR3: TGCGCCAGCAGCCGCCTAGGACTAGCGGGGGCCCTGCCGGGCGGGGAGCTGTTTTTT.

This clonotype was seen a few times. The chain recombines TRBV11-3 with TRBJ2-6, with 7 bases aligning to TRBD2. CDR3 length equals 17 residues. Germline CDR1 reads SGHNT; CDR2 reads YENEEA. The V and J ends lost 3 bases and 8 bases, in that order; junction bases with no gene match: 13. The CDR3 loop is CASSFSGGYSETNVLTF. CDR3 sequence (DNA): TGTGCCAGCAGCTTTTCGGGGGGTTATTCGGAAACCAACGTCCTGACTTTC.

This clonotype was seen more than once but under ten times. This chain links TRBV5-1 with TRBJ2-7; TRBD1 aligns across 7 bases. The CDR3 runs to 14 residues. Trimming took 0 bases from V and 0 from J; bases not matched to a gene: 0. From germline, CDR1 is SGHRS and CDR2 YFSETQ. This CDR3 is CASSLEGASYEQYF. CDR3 coding DNA: TGCGCCAGCAGCTTGGAGGGGGCCTCCTACGAGCAGTACTTC.

The rearrangement joins TRBV11-2 to TRBJ1-3; D unclear. Trimming took 1 base from V and 0 from J, leaving 7 bases between them. The CDR3 consists of 15 residues. Germline-derived CDR1 and CDR2 are SGHAT and FQNNGV. CDR3 in amino acids: CASSLARSSGNTIYF. CDR3 bases: TGTGCCAGCAGCTTAGCTCGCAGCTCTGGAAACACCATATATTTT. Together with reference TRBV11-2 and TRBJ1-3, the CDR3 gives the full variable domain: EAGVAQSPRYKIIEKRQSVAFWCNPISGHATLYWYQQILGQGPKLLIQFQNNGVVDDSQLPKDRFSAERLKGVDSTLKIQPAKLEDSAVYLCASSLARSSGNTIYFGEGSWLTVV.

V and J are TRBV18 and TRBJ2-2; D is perhaps TRBD1 (5 bases). Germline CDR1 is KGHSH and CDR2 is LQKENI. Deletions cut 5 bases from V and 1 base from J, with 8 bases between. The CDR3 is made up of 14 amino acids. The CDR3 region is CASSMGQNTGELFF. CDR3 in DNA: TGTGCCAGCTCAATGGGGCAGAACACCGGGGAGCTGTTTTTT.

The sample holds one count of this clonotype. The chain combines TRBV7-9 with TRBJ1-2, with a possible D match to TRBD1 (6 bases). Per germline, CDR1 SEHNR and CDR2 FQNEAQ (reference sequence). V lost 5 bases to trimming and J lost 0 bases, with 13 bases between them. The CDR3 extends over 15 amino acids. The CDR3 protein is CASSQGHRTNYGYTF. The CDR3 region has the DNA TGTGCCAGCAGCCAGGGACACAGAACTAACTATGGCTACACCTTC.

V is TRBV5-1 and J is TRBJ2-2, with a weak D call TRBD2 (6 bases). The CDR3 has 13 amino acids. From germline, CDR1 is SGHRS and CDR2 YFSETQ. With 4 bases removed from V and 6 bases from J, the gap between germline ends came to 10 bases. The DNA for the CDR3 is TGCGCCAGCAGCACCCGGGAGTCCGGGGAGCTGTTTTTT. It is translated as CASSTRESGELFF.

The rearrangement uses TRBV15 and TRBJ2-1, with D uncertain. The ends were cut back, 5 bases at V and 4 bases at J, with 9 bases in the middle. The CDR3 length is 13 residues. CDR1 and CDR2 (germline): LNHNV, YYDKDF (reference sequence). Here the CDR3 reads CATSRAPYNEQFF. The CDR3 DNA reads TGTGCCACCAGCCGGGCTCCTTACAATGAGCAGTTCTTC.

As DNA, the CDR3 is TGTGCCAGCAGTTTCTCGGGACTTCAGTTCTTC. Its protein is CASSFSGLQFF. V is TRBV28 and J is TRBJ2-1; the D gene is possibly TRBD2 (6 bases). This CDR3 region has 11 residues. CDR1 and CDR2 (germline): MDHEN, SYDVKM. V lost 3 bases and J lost 13, with 10 bases in between.

This clonotype has only a few counts. V is TRBV7-6 and J is TRBJ2-1; the D gene is possibly TRBD1 (5 bases). Germline V gene sequence: CDR1 SGHVS, CDR2 FNYEAQ. V lost 5 bases, J lost 5 bases, and 19 bases lay in between. The CDR3 is 16 amino acids. The CDR3 DNA reads TGTGCCAGCAGCGTTGGAGAGCTTATAGGGGACAATGAGCAGTTCTTC. It specifies CASSVGELIGDNEQFF.

J is TRBJ2-1 and V is TRBV7-2, with unresolved D. V lost 3 bases and J 6 bases, leaving 6 bases between the germline ends. The CDR3 has 12 residues. CDR1 and CDR2 from the germline V gene are SGHTA and FQGNSA. The DNA of the CDR3 is TGTGCCAGCAGCTTTGGTGTCAATGAGCAGTTCTTC. Amino acids: CASSFGVNEQFF.

This clonotype occurred a few times. V gene TRBV15 combines with J gene TRBJ2-7; the D is unclear. V was cut by 2 bases and J by 5 bases, with 10 bases left in between. Germline CDR1 LNHNV, CDR2 YYDKDF (reference sequence). CDR3 length: 13 amino acids. The CDR3, as DNA: TGTGCCACCAGCAGACACGGACGGGACGAGCAGTACTTC. It translates to CATSRHGRDEQYF.